The 24 T cell receptor beta chains presented below share a single source sample, sequenced in a study of post-analysis software for immune sequencing data (dated by TCRdb to between 2014 and 2017). Preparation of the library involved PCR. Sequencing was performed on an Illumina HiSeq 2500. To reduce PCR and sequencing biases, unique molecular identifiers were incorporated into the TCR beta cDNA libraries. Using fastp trimming at Q25 and MiXCR clonotype assembly, TCRdb reanalyzed the public sequencing data and kept in-frame beta chains. Under each unique CDR3 protein, matching rows form one entry showing the most common genes and DNA. Present in this sample are hundreds of thousands of distinct CDR3 sequences, 53% of which were seen just once. The ten largest clones capture 4% to 5.5% of the sample. Broader findings and caveats from the paper: Roughly 5 TRBV segments, including TRBV5-6, TRBV5-1 and TRBV20-1, were significantly more frequent in patients than controls.

These receptors' targets are unknown. Sequenced input: blood. The receptor set was obtained from a girl between 5 and 17 years old with multiple sclerosis.

The chain carries TRBV6-1 and TRBJ1-1; tentatively, D is TRBD1 (5 bases). V was clipped by 0 bases and J by 4 bases, with 12 bases between them. Per germline, CDR1 MNHNS and CDR2 SASEGT. There are 15 residues in the CDR3. The CDR3 DNA sequence: TGTGCCAGCAGTGAAGCGGCAGGCGGGACCACTGAAGCTTTCTTT. Translating it yields CASSEAAGGTTEAFF.

J is TRBJ2-3 and V is TRBV15; 8 bases are shared with TRBD2. With V trimmed by 5 bases and J by 1 base, 8 bases remained unmatched. CDR3 length: 16 amino acids. Per the germline V gene, CDR1 is LNHNV and CDR2 is YYDKDF (reference sequence). CDR3 DNA sequence: TGTGCCACCAGCCAATCCGCAGCGGGGGGCACAGATACGCAGTATTTT. Translating it yields CATSQSAAGGTDTQYF.

This clonotype has ten or more counts. V gene TRBV4-2 combines with J gene TRBJ2-7, with 11 positions matching TRBD1. Germline CDR1 reads LGHNA; CDR2 reads YNFKEQ. Trimming cost V 4 bases and J 5 bases; bases outside gene matches: 1. The CDR3 is 13 residues long. CDR3 sequence: CASSRDRGDEQYF. The DNA for the CDR3 is TGTGCCAGCAGCCGGGACAGGGGGGACGAGCAGTACTTC.

The rearrangement uses TRBV27 and TRBJ2-7; 11 bases agree with TRBD2. Germline assignment: CDR1 MNHEY and CDR2 SMNVEV (reference sequence). There are 17 residues in the CDR3. V shed 5 bases and J 2 bases; nucleotides not matched to a gene: 11. This CDR3 reads CASSPKRLAGKTYEQYF. In nucleotides, the CDR3 is TGTGCCAGCAGTCCCAAACGACTAGCGGGAAAAACCTACGAGCAGTACTTC.

The genes are TRBV12-3 or TRBV12-4 and TRBJ2-1; 7 positions match TRBD1. The CDR3 sequence is 15 residues long. The V and J ends lost 5 bases and 3 bases, in that order; junction bases with no gene match: 7. CDR3 sequence: CASSLRQGIYNEQFF. Written as DNA, the CDR3 is TGTGCCAGCAGTCTCCGACAGGGCATCTACAATGAGCAGTTCTTC.

The V gene is TRBV25-1, the J gene TRBJ2-3; 9 bases map to TRBD1. The CDR3 extends over 15 amino acids. Germline V gene lookup returns CDR1 MGHDK and CDR2 SYGVNS. The V and J ends lost 3 bases and 5 bases, in that order; junction bases with no gene match: 6. CDR3 DNA sequence: TGTGCCAGCAGTGACCAACAGGGGGCTTTAGATACGCAGTATTTT. This encodes CASSDQQGALDTQYF.

A word on this clonotype: Given a much more abundant clone one base away, this may be a read error. The chain recombines TRBV7-2 with TRBJ2-6, with no clear D. The CDR3 contains 14 residues. V was cut by 6 bases and J by 0 bases, with 6 bases left in between. Germline V gives CDR1 SGHTA, CDR2 FQGNSA. The CDR3 coding sequence is TGTGCCAGCAGTTCCTTCTCTGGGGCCAACGTCCTGACTTTC. Translated: CASSSFSGANVLTF.

This rearrangement joins TRBV2 to TRBJ2-1, with D tentatively TRBD2 (5 bases). The CDR3 runs 14 residues. The V gene's germline CDR1 is SNHLY and CDR2 FYNNEI. Trimming pared 9 bases from V and 0 bases from J, leaving 12 bases between. CDR3 residues: CARDYRSSYNEQFF. In DNA form, the CDR3 reads TGTGCCAGAGACTATCGGAGCTCCTACAATGAGCAGTTCTTC.

The chain is built from TRBV6-1 and TRBJ1-2; perhaps TRBD1 as D (6 bases). Germline CDR1 is MNHNS and CDR2 is SASEGT. The CDR3 extends over 14 amino acids. Between the trimmed V and J ends, which lost 5 bases and 2 bases, there was a span of 12 bases. CDR3 amino acids: CASSTGYGNYGYTF. The CDR3 coding sequence is TGTGCCAGCAGTACAGGGTATGGGAACTATGGCTACACCTTC.

The chain joins TRBV6-4 to TRBJ2-3, with 8 bases lining up with TRBD2. The CDR3 loop spans 16 amino acids. Germline V gives CDR1 MRHNA, CDR2 SNTAGT. V lost 3 bases, J lost 2 bases, and 7 bases stayed unmatched. CDR3 sequence reads: CASSEAAGGSTDTQYF. The CDR3 bases are TGTGCCAGCAGTGAAGCGGCGGGGGGCTCCACAGATACGCAGTATTTT.

V and J are TRBV20-1 and TRBJ2-7; no clear D. Germline-derived CDR1 and CDR2 are DFQATT and SNEGSKA (reference sequence). The CDR3 has 12 residues. V dropped 3 bases and J dropped 0 bases, with 6 bases sitting between them. DNA of the CDR3: TGCAGTGCTAGGATGCGCTCCTACGAGCAGTACTTC. It translates to CSARMRSYEQYF.

As to this clonotype: One end of the junction does not line up with germline, which may come from a read error. The V call is TRBV7-2, the J call TRBJ2-1, with D uncertain. This CDR3 has 13 residues. Germline V gene lookup returns CDR1 SGHTA and CDR2 FQGNSA. The CDR3 region has the DNA TGTGCCGGCAGCACCCTTGAGGCGGTGCGGCAGTTCTTC. Translating it yields CAGSTLEAVRQFF.

This clonotype was counted between two and nine times. The chain employs TRBV6-6 and TRBJ1-4, with D perhaps TRBD1 (5 bases). The CDR3 contains 17 residues. Trimming stripped 2 bases from V and 0 bases from J, with 13 bases between. Looked up from germline, CDR1 is MNHNY and CDR2 is SVGAGI (reference sequence). The CDR3 is CASSYRRQPTTNEKLFF. CDR3 bases: TGTGCCAGCAGTTACCGCCGACAGCCCACAACTAATGAAAAACTGTTTTTT.

This clonotype has a handful of counts. V and J are TRBV20-1 and TRBJ2-7; TRBD2 agrees at 7 bases. The trim removed 1 base at V and 2 bases at J, leaving 8 bases unmatched. Germline assignment: CDR1 DFQATT and CDR2 SNEGSKA (reference sequence). This CDR3 comprises 15 residues. The CDR3 loop is CSARVGGGTAYEQYF. CDR3 nucleotide sequence: TGCAGTGCTAGAGTCGGGGGAGGGACGGCCTACGAGCAGTACTTC.

This clonotype has more than one count but fewer than ten. The J gene is TRBJ1-5, the V gene TRBV6-1; 9 nucleotides align to TRBD1. Germline CDR1 MNHNS, CDR2 SASEGT. CDR3 length: 13 residues. Trimming removed 6 bases from V and 9 bases from J; junction bases left unmatched: 6. CDR3 loop: CASREDRGSPQHF. The CDR3 nucleotides are TGTGCCAGCAGAGAGGACAGGGGATCGCCCCAGCATTTT.

In this sample, this clonotype turned up once. The chain has TRBV29-1 and TRBJ2-2; unclear D gene. The CDR3 consists of 11 residues. Germline V lookup: CDR1 SQVTM, CDR2 ANQGSEA. Deletions cut 6 bases from V and 2 bases from J, with 4 bases between. The CDR3 reads CSVRNTGELFF. CDR3 sequence (DNA): TGCAGCGTCCGAAACACCGGGGAGCTGTTTTTT.

This clonotype appeared once. J is TRBJ1-2 and V is TRBV12-3 or TRBV12-4, with D hard to call. The CDR3 has 14 residues. V lost 2 bases to trimming and J lost 4 bases, with 11 bases between them. The CDR3 bases are TGTGCCAGCAGTTTATTCCCAGAGTTCTATGGCTACACCTTC. Encoded protein: CASSLFPEFYGYTF.

The sample holds a few counts of this clonotype. The chain is built from TRBV20-1 and TRBJ2-1, with 9 bases fitting TRBD2. The CDR3 length is 14 residues. Trimming cost V 6 bases and J 6 bases; bases outside gene matches: 9. CDR1 and CDR2 (germline): DFQATT, SNEGSKA (reference sequence). The CDR3 is CSAAGGLQSNEQFF. The CDR3, as DNA: TGCAGTGCCGCGGGGGGGCTCCAATCCAATGAGCAGTTCTTC.

The genes are TRBV6-6 and TRBJ2-3; the D gene could be TRBD1 or TRBD2 (5 bases each). Germline lookup yields CDR1 MNHNY and CDR2 SVGAGI (reference sequence). The CDR3 has 16 residues. Trimming stripped 6 bases from V and 1 base from J, with 17 bases between. Written as DNA, the CDR3 is TGTGCCAGCAGACCCGGGGCCATCCCCCGCACAGATACGCAGTATTTT. Its translation: CASRPGAIPRTDTQYF.

The rearrangement uses TRBV2 and TRBJ1-4; D remains unclear. Germline CDR1 SNHLY, CDR2 FYNNEI. The V and J ends lost 3 bases and 10 bases respectively, with 12 bases between them. The CDR3 runs to 13 residues. This CDR3 is CASSDEGTGKLFF. CDR3 DNA sequence: TGTGCCAGCAGTGATGAGGGAACCGGAAAACTGTTTTTT.

This chain joins TRBV20-1 and TRBJ2-3, with 9 bases lining up with TRBD2. Germline loops: CDR1 DFQATT, CDR2 SNEGSKA (reference sequence). V trimming: 6 bases; J trimming: 3 bases; junction bases outside the gene matches: 7. The CDR3 is made up of 14 amino acids. The chain's CDR3 is CSAQSSGRTDTQYF. CDR3 DNA sequence: TGCAGTGCCCAGAGTAGCGGGAGAACAGATACGCAGTATTTT.

In this sample, this clonotype turned up a few times. The chain carries TRBV6-5 and TRBJ2-7; 7 nucleotides align to TRBD2. The CDR3 totals 15 residues. The germline V gene has CDR1 MNHEY and CDR2 SVGAGI. Unmatched junction bases numbered 3, after V lost 1 base and J lost 0 bases. The CDR3 bases are TGTGCCAGCAGTTACTTGCGGGAGCCCTCCTACGAGCAGTACTTC. Translating it yields CASSYLREPSYEQYF.

This clonotype was observed a handful of times. The chain combines TRBV20-1 with TRBJ2-7; D possibly uses TRBD1 or TRBD2 (5 bases each). Germline CDR1 DFQATT, CDR2 SNEGSKA (reference sequence). V was pared by 6 bases and J by 6 bases, with 27 bases between. There are 16 residues in the CDR3. For the CDR3, the DNA is TGCAGTGCCGAAGGGACCTCCCATGATGGGGCTGGCGAGCAGTACTTC. Translated, it gives CSAEGTSHDGAGEQYF.

A few counts support this clonotype. The chain employs TRBV7-9 and TRBJ2-3; 9 nucleotides match TRBD2. V dropped 4 bases and J dropped 0; count of bases not matched to a gene: 2. CDR1 and CDR2 from the germline V gene are SEHNR and FQNEAQ (reference sequence). The CDR3 is 15 amino acids. CDR3 sequence: CASSSSGGSTDTQYF. Here the CDR3 DNA reads TGTGCCAGCAGCTCAAGCGGGGGGAGCACAGATACGCAGTATTTT.